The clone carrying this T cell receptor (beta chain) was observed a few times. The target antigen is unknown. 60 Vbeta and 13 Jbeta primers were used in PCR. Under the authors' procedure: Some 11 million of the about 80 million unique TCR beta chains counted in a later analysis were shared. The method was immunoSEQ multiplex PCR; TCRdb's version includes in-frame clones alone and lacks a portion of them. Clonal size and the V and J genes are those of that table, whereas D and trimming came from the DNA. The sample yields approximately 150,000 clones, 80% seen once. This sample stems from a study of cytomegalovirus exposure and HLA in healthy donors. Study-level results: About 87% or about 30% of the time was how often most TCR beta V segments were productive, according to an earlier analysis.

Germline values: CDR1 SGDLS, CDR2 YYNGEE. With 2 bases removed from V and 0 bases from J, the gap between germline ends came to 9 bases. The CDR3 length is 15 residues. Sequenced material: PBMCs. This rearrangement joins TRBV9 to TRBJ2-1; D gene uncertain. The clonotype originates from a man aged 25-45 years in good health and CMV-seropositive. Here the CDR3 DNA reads TGTGCCAGCAGCGTGAGGCCCTCCTCCTACAATGAGCAGTTCTTC. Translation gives CASSVRPSSYNEQFF.